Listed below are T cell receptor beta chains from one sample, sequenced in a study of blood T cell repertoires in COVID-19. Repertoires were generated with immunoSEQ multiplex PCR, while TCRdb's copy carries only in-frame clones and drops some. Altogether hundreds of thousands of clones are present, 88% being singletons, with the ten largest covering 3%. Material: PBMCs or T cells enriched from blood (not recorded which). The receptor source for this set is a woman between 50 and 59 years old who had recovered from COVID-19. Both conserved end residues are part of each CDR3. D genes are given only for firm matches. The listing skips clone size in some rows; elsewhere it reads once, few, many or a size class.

CDR3 protein: CASSAQLAGGTDTQYF
CDR3 DNA: TGTGCCAGCAGCGCACAACTAGCGGGAGGGACAGATACGCAGTATTTT
V gene: TRBV5-4
clone size: NA
J gene: TRBJ2-3
D gene: TRBD2

CDR3 protein: CASSIPLFGADIYGYTF
CDR3 DNA: TGTGCCAGTAGTATACCCCTTTTTGGGGCAGATATCTATGGCTACACCTTC
V gene: TRBV19
clone size: once
J gene: TRBJ1-2
D gene: NA

CDR3 protein: CASSPRTGTYEQYF
CDR3 DNA: TGTGCCAGCAGCCCCCGGACAGGAACCTACGAGCAGTACTTC
V gene: TRBV11-2
clone size: NA
J gene: TRBJ2-7
D gene: TRBD1

CDR3 protein: CASTDRNIEAFF
CDR3 DNA: TGTGCCAGCACCGACAGGAATATTGAAGCTTTCTTT
V gene: TRBV28
clone size: NA
J gene: TRBJ1-1
D gene: NA

CDR3 protein: CASSLVGAQPQHF
CDR3 DNA: TGTGCCAGCAGCTTAGTTGGAGCTCAGCCCCAGCATTTT
V gene: TRBV7-9
clone size: once
J gene: TRBJ1-5
D gene: NA

CDR3 protein: CASSADRGGSEKLFF
CDR3 DNA: TGTGCCAGCAGCGCGGACAGGGGAGGCAGTGAAAAACTGTTTTTT
V gene: TRBV7-9
clone size: NA
J gene: TRBJ1-4
D gene: TRBD1

CDR3 protein: CASSPDRVGGRELFF
CDR3 DNA: TGCGCCAGCAGCCCCGACAGGGTGGGAGGCCGGGAGCTGTTTTTT
V gene: TRBV5-1
clone size: NA
J gene: TRBJ2-2
D gene: NA

CDR3 protein: CASSLAGTGVEKLFF
CDR3 DNA: TGTGCCAGCAGCTTGGCCGGGACAGGGGTCGAAAAACTGTTTTTT
V gene: TRBV7-8
clone size: once
J gene: TRBJ1-4
D gene: TRBD1

CDR3 protein: CASSFDRVQPQHF
CDR3 DNA: TGTGCCAGCAGCTTTGACAGGGTCCAGCCCCAGCATTTT
V gene: TRBV5-8
clone size: NA
J gene: TRBJ1-5
D gene: TRBD1

CDR3 protein: CATSDWRTSGRAQETQYF
CDR3 DNA: TGTGCCACCAGTGATTGGAGAACTAGCGGGAGGGCCCAGGAGACCCAGTACTTC
V gene: TRBV24-1
clone size: NA
J gene: TRBJ2-5
D gene: TRBD2

CDR3 protein: CASQGGKGGYTF
CDR3 DNA: TGTGCCAGCCAAGGGGGCAAGGGTGGCTACACCTTC
V gene: TRBV19
clone size: NA
J gene: TRBJ1-2
D gene: TRBD1